A single sample gave rise to the 10 T cell receptor beta chains below, sequenced in a study of blood T cells in healthy people across ages. Then a second PCR, running about 6 to 11 cycles, was carried out with a sample-barcoded 5' primer and a J-beta primer mix. TCRdb used MiXCR to reprocess the 5' RACE reads, holding one entry per CDR3 protein. The sample includes 1.5 million to 2 million distinct CDR3 sequences, roughly 52% of them seen just once. The sequenced sample consisted of blood. Source of these receptors: a woman aged 40 to 50 in good health.

This clonotype was seen only a few times. The chain has TRBV15 and TRBJ2-1, with TRBD1 matching over 10 bases. V lost 0 bases and J lost 6; bases outside the gene matches: 5. The CDR3 has 16 residues. CDR1 LNHNV and CDR2 YYDKDF come from the germline V gene (reference sequence). The CDR3 coding sequence is TGTGCCACCAGCAGAGATTTGAGGGACAGGGGCAATGAGCAGTTCTTC. Translating gives CATSRDLRDRGNEQFF.

The genes are TRBV7-9 and TRBJ2-5; 7 bases align to TRBD1. There are 12 residues in the CDR3. The V gene end was trimmed by 6 bases and the J gene end by 7 bases; junction bases not matched to a gene: 5. Germline V gene sequence: CDR1 SEHNR, CDR2 FQNEAQ (reference sequence). The CDR3 reads CASRGGSGTQYF. The DNA of the CDR3 is TGTGCCAGCAGAGGGGGCTCAGGGACCCAGTACTTC.

The chain links TRBV7-9 to TRBJ2-5; TRBD2 matches 9 bases. Germline V gene data show CDR1 as SEHNR and CDR2 as FQNEAQ (reference sequence). The CDR3 has 14 residues. The V segment lost 4 bases and the J segment 5 bases; nucleotides outside the gene matches: 5. The CDR3 nucleotides are TGTGCCAGCAGCTCATGGACTAGCGAGGAGACCCAGTACTTC. Amino acid sequence: CASSSWTSEETQYF.

This chain uses TRBV7-9 with TRBJ2-5, with 8 nucleotides matching TRBD2. There are 16 residues in the CDR3. V shed 5 bases and J 2 bases; nucleotides not matched to a gene: 10. CDR1 and CDR2 (germline): SEHNR, FQNEAQ (reference sequence). The CDR3 DNA reads TGTGCCAGCAGCCCGAGCCGGGGGGGTATGCAAGAGACCCAGTACTTC. This gives the protein CASSPSRGGMQETQYF.

This clonotype has just one count. The rearrangement uses TRBV28 and TRBJ2-1, with a possible D match to TRBD1 (6 bases). Germline V gene sequence: CDR1 MDHEN, CDR2 SYDVKM. The CDR3 contains 15 residues. Trimming took off 3 bases at V and 4 bases at J, with 13 bases between the two ends. In nucleotides, the CDR3 is TGTGCCAGCAGTTTCCTGGACAGAGAGTACAATGAGCAGTTCTTC. Amino acids: CASSFLDREYNEQFF. The whole variable domain, remainder taken from reference TRBV28 and TRBJ2-1, is DVKVTQSSRYLVKRTGEKVFLECVQDMDHENMFWYRQDPGLGLRLIYFSYDVKMKEKGDIPEGYSVSREKKERFSLILESASTNQTSMYLCASSFLDREYNEQFFGPGTRLTVL.

The chain is built from TRBV28 and TRBJ2-1; 7 bases are a match to TRBD1. V lost 3 bases and J lost 8; bases outside the gene matches: 13. The CDR3 covers 16 residues. Germline assignment: CDR1 MDHEN and CDR2 SYDVKM. CDR3 nucleotide sequence: TGTGCCAGCAGTTTCCAGGACAGGATCGCGGGTTATGAGCAGTTCTTC. Translating gives CASSFQDRIAGYEQFF. The full variable domain, completed using reference TRBV28 and TRBJ2-1, is DVKVTQSSRYLVKRTGEKVFLECVQDMDHENMFWYRQDPGLGLRLIYFSYDVKMKEKGDIPEGYSVSREKKERFSLILESASTNQTSMYLCASSFQDRIAGYEQFFGPGTRLTVL.

The gene calls are TRBV24-1 and TRBJ2-1, with D perhaps TRBD1 (5 bases). There are 15 residues in the CDR3. CDR1 and CDR2 from the germline V gene are KGHDR and SFDVKD. Trimming removed 10 bases from V and 0 bases from J, with 15 bases in between. The CDR3 nucleotides are TGTGCCACGAGCGCAGGGTCGATCTCCTACAATGAGCAGTTCTTC. It translates to CATSAGSISYNEQFF.

This chain joins TRBV20-1 and TRBJ2-2, with D perhaps matching TRBD2 (5 bases). Germline values: CDR1 DFQATT, CDR2 SNEGSKA (reference sequence). The CDR3 totals 12 residues. Between the trimmed V and J ends, which lost 3 bases and 6 bases, there was a span of 8 bases. The CDR3 DNA reads as TGCAGTGCTAGCGCGGGTTCCGGGGAGCTGTTTTTT. Translated, it gives CSASAGSGELFF.

This clonotype was detected only a few times. This sequence joins TRBV7-2 and TRBJ2-7; tentatively, D is TRBD1 (6 bases). Trimming removed 0 bases from V and 7 bases from J, with 10 bases in between. Per germline, CDR1 SGHTA and CDR2 FQGNSA. The CDR3 contains 13 residues. CDR3 loop: CASSLAIDREQYF. As DNA, the CDR3 is TGTGCCAGCAGCTTAGCCATCGACAGGGAGCAGTACTTC.

In this sample, this clonotype turned up a few times. The J gene is TRBJ2-4, the V gene TRBV4-2; D could derive from TRBD1 or TRBD2 (7 bases each). V lost 0 bases and J 13 bases, leaving 16 bases between the germline ends. The CDR3 has 14 amino acids. Per the germline V gene, CDR1 is LGHNA and CDR2 is YNFKEQ. The chain's CDR3 is CASSQDERGQQQYF. The CDR3, as DNA: TGTGCCAGCAGCCAAGATGAGCGGGGACAGCAGCAGTACTTC.